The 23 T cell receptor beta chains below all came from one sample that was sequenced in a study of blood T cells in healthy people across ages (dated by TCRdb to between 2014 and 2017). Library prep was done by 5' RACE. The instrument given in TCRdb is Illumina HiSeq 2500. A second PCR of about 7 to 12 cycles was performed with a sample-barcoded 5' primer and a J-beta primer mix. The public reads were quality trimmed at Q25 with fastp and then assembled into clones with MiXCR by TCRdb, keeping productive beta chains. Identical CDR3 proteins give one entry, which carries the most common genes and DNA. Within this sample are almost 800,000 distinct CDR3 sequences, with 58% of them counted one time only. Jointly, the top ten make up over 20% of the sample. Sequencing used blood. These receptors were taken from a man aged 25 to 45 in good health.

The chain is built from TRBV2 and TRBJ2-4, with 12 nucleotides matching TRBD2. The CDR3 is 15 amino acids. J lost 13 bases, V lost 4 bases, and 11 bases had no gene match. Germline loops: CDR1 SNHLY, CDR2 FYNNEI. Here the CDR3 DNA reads TGTGCCAGCAGTGCCCGACTAGCGGGAGAAGATAGGCAGTACTTC. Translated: CASSARLAGEDRQYF.

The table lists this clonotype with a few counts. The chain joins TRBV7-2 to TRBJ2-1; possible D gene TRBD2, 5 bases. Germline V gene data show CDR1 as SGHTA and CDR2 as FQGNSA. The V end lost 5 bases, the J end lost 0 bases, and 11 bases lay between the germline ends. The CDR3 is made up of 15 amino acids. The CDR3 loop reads CASSPGVSSYNEQFF. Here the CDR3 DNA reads TGTGCCAGCAGCCCCGGGGTAAGCTCCTACAATGAGCAGTTCTTC.

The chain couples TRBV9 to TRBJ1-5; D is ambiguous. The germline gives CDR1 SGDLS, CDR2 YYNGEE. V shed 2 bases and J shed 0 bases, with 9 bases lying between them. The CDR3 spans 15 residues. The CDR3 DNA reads TGTGCCAGCAGCGTCGGTGCTAATAGCAATCAGCCCCAGCATTTT. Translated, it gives CASSVGANSNQPQHF.

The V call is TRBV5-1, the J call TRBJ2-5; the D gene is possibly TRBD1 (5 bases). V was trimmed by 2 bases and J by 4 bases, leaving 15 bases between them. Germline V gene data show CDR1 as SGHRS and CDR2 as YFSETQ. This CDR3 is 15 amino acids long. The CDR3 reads CASSLTQGVGETQYF. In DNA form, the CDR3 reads TGCGCCAGCAGCTTAACGCAGGGTGTAGGAGAGACCCAGTACTTC.

The CDR3 region has the DNA TGTGCCAGCAGTCTACTAGGGGGGATTGAGACCCAGTACTTC. Translating gives CASSLLGGIETQYF. V is TRBV6-5 and J is TRBJ2-5; D may match TRBD1 or TRBD2 (6 bases each). Germline CDR1 is MNHEY and CDR2 is SVGAGI. Trimming took 5 bases from V and 5 from J, leaving 15 bases between them. The CDR3 has 14 amino acids.

The CDR3 protein is CASTQTGANEKLFF. The CDR3 DNA reads TGTGCCAGCACACAGACAGGGGCGAATGAAAAACTGTTTTTT. V usage is TRBV7-2 and J usage is TRBJ1-4; TRBD1 aligns across 8 bases. CDR3 length equals 14 residues. V lost 7 bases and J lost 5; bases outside the gene matches: 6. CDR1 and CDR2 from the germline V gene are SGHTA and FQGNSA.

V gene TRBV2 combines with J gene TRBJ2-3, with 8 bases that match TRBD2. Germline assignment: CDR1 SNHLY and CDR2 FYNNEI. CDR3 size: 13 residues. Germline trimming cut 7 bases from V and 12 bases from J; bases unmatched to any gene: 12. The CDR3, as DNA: TGTGCCAGCAAGTCTAAGCGGGAGTATCCCCAGTATTTT. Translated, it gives CASKSKREYPQYF.

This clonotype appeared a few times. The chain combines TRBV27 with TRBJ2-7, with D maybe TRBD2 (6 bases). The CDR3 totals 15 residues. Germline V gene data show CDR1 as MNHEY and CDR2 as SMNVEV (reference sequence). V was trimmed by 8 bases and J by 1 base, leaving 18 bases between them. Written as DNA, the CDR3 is TGTGCCAGCCATCCCCCTCTAGCGCGGTCCTACGAGCAGTACTTC. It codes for CASHPPLARSYEQYF.

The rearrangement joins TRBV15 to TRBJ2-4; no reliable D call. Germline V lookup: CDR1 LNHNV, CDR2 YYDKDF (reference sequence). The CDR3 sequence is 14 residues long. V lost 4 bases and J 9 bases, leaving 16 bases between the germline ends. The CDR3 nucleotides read TGTGCCACCAGCAACTACCTTGGTGCCGGCATTCAGTACTTC. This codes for CATSNYLGAGIQYF.

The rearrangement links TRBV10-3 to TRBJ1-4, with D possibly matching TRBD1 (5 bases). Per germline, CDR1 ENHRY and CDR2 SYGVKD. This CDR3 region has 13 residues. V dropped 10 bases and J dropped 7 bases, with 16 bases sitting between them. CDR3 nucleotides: TGTGCCACCAGGGAAGGAGTTGGTGAAAAACTGTTTTTT. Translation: CATREGVGEKLFF.

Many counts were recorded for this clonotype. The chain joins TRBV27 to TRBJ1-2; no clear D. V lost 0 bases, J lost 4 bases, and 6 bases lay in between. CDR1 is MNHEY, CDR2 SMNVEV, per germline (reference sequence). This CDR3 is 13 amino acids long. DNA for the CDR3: TGTGCCAGCAGTTTATCGGGCCTCTATGGCTACACCTTC. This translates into CASSLSGLYGYTF.

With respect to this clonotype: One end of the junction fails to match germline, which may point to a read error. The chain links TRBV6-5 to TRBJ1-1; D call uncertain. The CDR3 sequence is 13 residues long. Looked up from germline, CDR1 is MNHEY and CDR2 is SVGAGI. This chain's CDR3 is CAGSYVGNTEAFF. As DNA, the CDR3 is TGTGCCGGCAGTTACGTCGGGAACACTGAAGCTTTCTTT.

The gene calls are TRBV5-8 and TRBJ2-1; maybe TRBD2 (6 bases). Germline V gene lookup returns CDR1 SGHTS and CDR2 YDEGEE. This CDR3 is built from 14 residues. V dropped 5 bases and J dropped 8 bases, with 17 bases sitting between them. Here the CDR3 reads CASRLLAPSDEQFF. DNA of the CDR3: TGTGCCAGCAGATTACTAGCCCCATCGGATGAGCAGTTCTTC.

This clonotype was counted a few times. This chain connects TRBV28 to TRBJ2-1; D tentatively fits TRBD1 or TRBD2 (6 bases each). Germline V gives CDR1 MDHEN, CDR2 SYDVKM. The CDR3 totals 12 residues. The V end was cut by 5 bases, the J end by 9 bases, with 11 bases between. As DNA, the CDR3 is TGTGCCAGCAGTGTTAAGGGGGGTGAGCAGTTCTTC. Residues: CASSVKGGEQFF.

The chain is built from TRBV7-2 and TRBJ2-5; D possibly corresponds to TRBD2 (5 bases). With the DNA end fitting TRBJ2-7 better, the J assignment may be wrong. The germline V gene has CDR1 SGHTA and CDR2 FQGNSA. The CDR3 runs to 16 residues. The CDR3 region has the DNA TGTGCCAGCAGCTTCAGGCTAGCAGAAATTGGGGACGAGCAGTACTTC. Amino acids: CASSFRLAEIGDEQYF.

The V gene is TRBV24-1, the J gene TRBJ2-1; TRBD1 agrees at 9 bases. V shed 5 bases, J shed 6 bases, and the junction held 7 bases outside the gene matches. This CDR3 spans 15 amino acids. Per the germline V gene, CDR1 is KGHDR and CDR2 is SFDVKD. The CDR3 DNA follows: TGTGCCACCAGTGCCCGGGACAGGGCCCCCAATGAGCAGTTCTTC. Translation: CATSARDRAPNEQFF.

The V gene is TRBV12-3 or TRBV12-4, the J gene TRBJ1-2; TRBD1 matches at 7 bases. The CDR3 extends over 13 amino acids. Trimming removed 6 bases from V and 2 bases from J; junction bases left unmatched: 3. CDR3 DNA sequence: TGTGCCAGCAGAAAGACAGGGAACTATGGCTACACCTTC. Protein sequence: CASRKTGNYGYTF.

The CDR3, as DNA: TGTGCCAGCAGCCATAGGGACAGAAAAAACATTCAGTACTTC. Translated, it gives CASSHRDRKNIQYF. V and J are TRBV16 and TRBJ2-4; TRBD1 aligns across 7 bases. The CDR3 runs to 14 residues. V was pared by 3 bases and J by 4 bases, with 3 bases of the junction left unmatched. Germline CDR1 KGHSY, CDR2 FQNENV.

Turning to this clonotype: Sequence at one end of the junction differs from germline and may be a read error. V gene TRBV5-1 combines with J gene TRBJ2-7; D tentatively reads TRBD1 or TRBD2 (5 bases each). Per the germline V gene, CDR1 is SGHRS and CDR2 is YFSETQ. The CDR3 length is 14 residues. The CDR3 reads CAGSFGAMSPEQYF. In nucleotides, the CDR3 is TGCGCCGGCAGTTTCGGGGCCATGTCCCCGGAGCAGTACTTC.

CDR3 nucleotide sequence: TGCAGCGTTCGGGGGGGGGTGGACGACACTGAAGCTTTCTTT. It specifies CSVRGGVDDTEAFF. The chain links TRBV29-1 to TRBJ1-1; a possible D gene is TRBD1 (5 bases). Germline V lookup: CDR1 SQVTM, CDR2 ANQGSEA. This CDR3 spans 14 amino acids. V was cut by 5 bases and J by 3 bases, with 16 bases left in between.

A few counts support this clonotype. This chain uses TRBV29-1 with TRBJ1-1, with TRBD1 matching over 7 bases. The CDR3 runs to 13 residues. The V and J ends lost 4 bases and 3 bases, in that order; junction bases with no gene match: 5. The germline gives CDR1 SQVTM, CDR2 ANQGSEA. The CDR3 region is CSVGTGPDTEAFF. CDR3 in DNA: TGCAGCGTTGGGACAGGACCTGACACTGAAGCTTTCTTT. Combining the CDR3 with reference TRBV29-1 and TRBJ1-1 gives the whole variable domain SAVISQKPSRDICQRGTSLTIQCQVDSQVTMMFWYRQQPGQSLTLIATANQGSEATYESGFVIDKFPISRPNLTFSTLTVSNMSPEDSSIYLCSVGTGPDTEAFFGQGTRLTVV.

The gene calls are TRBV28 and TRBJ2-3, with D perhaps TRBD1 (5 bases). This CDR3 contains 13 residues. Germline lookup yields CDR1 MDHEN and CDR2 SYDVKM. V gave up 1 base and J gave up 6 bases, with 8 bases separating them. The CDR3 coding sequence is TGTGCCAGCAGTTTATACAGGCTCGATACGCAGTATTTT. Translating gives CASSLYRLDTQYF.

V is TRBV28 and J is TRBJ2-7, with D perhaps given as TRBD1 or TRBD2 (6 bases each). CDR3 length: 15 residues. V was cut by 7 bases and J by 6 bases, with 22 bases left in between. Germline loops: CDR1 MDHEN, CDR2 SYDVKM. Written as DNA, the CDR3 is TGTGCCAGCAAGGTTAGGGAGGTCAGGGGAGGCGAGCAGTACTTC. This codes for CASKVREVRGGEQYF. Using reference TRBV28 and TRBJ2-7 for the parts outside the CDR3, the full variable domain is DVKVTQSSRYLVKRTGEKVFLECVQDMDHENMFWYRQDPGLGLRLIYFSYDVKMKEKGDIPEGYSVSREKKERFSLILESASTNQTSMYLCASKVREVRGGEQYFGPGTRLTVT.